Below, one T cell receptor beta chain is given with its context. Sequenced by immunoSEQ multiplex PCR; TCRdb stores in-frame clones only, minus some. The table records roughly 2,500,000 clones, under 95% of them present only once. The sample is drawn from a study of shared clonotypes between healthy human individuals. V was cut by 1 base and J by 0 bases, with 10 bases left in between. CDR1 SGHTA and CDR2 FQGTGA come from the germline V gene. This CDR3 region has 17 residues. The chain has TRBV7-3 and TRBJ2-6; D may be TRBD1 or TRBD2 (5 bases each). Sequenced: naive CD4+ T cells from PBMCs. Subset here: CD45RA+ positively selected. The receptor was isolated from a man in his late teens or twenties in good health. Some clones in this sample may be carry-over from other donors' samples. CDR3 DNA sequence: TGTGCCAGCAGCTTAAACGGGGCCAGCTCTGGGGCCAACGTCCTGACTTTC. Amino acid sequence: CASSLNGASSGANVLTF.